This T cell receptor (beta chain) was recovered during a study of OX40 agonist ivuxolimab in advanced cancers. Libraries were prepared by immunoSEQ multiplex PCR; TCRdb keeps only in-frame clonotypes and omits some of them. In the table there are 70,000 or so clones, 75% to 90% of which are singletons. Looked up from germline, CDR1 is SQVTM and CDR2 is ANQGSEA. The ends were cut back, 0 bases at V and 0 bases at J, with 9 bases in the middle. The CDR3 is 15 residues long. The sequence was obtained from an adult with an advanced solid tumor such as melanoma, head and neck, liver or kidney cancer. This sample comprised CD4+ or CD8+ T cells sorted from blood, obtained in a trial of the OX40 agonist ivuxolimab. The chain carries TRBV29-1 and TRBJ1-3; D is undetermined. CDR3 nucleotide sequence: TGCAGCGTTGAAGATATGGGGATCTCTGGAAACACCATATATTTT. The encoded protein is CSVEDMGISGNTIYF.